The rows below give T cell receptor beta chains drawn from one sample of a study of blood T cells in healthy people across ages. MiXCR was run by TCRdb on the 5' RACE reads, yielding one entry per CDR3 protein. The repertoire holds about 1,400,000 distinct CDR3 sequences, roughly 59% seen once, with roughly 6.3% in the top ten. Input material: blood. The source of these receptors is a man between 18 and 35 years old in good health. Both conserved end residues are part of each CDR3. D genes are given only for firm matches. The size field is filled for only some rows; it gives once, few, many or a size class.

size: few; V: TRBV12-3/TRBV12-4; D: TRBD2; J: TRBJ2-7; DNA: TGTGCCAGCAGTTTCCTAGCGGGGCTTGTGTACGAGCAGTACTTC; CDR3: CASSFLAGLVYEQYF
size: -; V: TRBV20-1; D: -; J: TRBJ2-3; DNA: TGCAGTGCTAGCGGGGGAGGAGATACGCAGTATTTT; CDR3: CSASGGGDTQYF
size: -; V: TRBV13; D: TRBD1; J: TRBJ1-2; DNA: TGTGCCAGCAGCCCACAGGACAGGTTTTATGGCTACACCTTC; CDR3: CASSPQDRFYGYTF
size: once; V: TRBV3-1; D: -; J: TRBJ1-6; DNA: TGTGCCAGCAGCCAAGAGCCTCTCAGGGGTTCACCCCTCCACTTT; CDR3: CASSQEPLRGSPLHF
size: -; V: TRBV20-1; D: TRBD1; J: TRBJ2-1; DNA: TGCAGTGCTAGAGTTGCCGGGACAGCCTATCAGTTCTTC; CDR3: CSARVAGTAYQFF
size: -; V: TRBV6-4; D: TRBD2; J: TRBJ2-1; DNA: TGTGCCAGCAGTGAGAGGGCTAGCGGGTTTGGATACAATGAGCAGTTCTTC; CDR3: CASSERASGFGYNEQFF
size: few; V: TRBV24-1; D: -; J: TRBJ2-1; DNA: TGTGCCACCAGTGAGCCAGGGGTGGATGAGCAGTTCTTC; CDR3: CATSEPGVDEQFF
size: -; V: TRBV18; D: -; J: TRBJ2-1; DNA: TGTGCCAGCTCAAAAATGGGGGGAGAGGTCTACAATGAGCAGTTCTTC; CDR3: CASSKMGGEVYNEQFF
size: few; V: TRBV5-1; D: TRBD1; J: TRBJ1-6; DNA: TGCGCCAGCAGTCTGACAGGGGAATATAATTCACCCCTCCACTTT; CDR3: CASSLTGEYNSPLHF
size: few; V: TRBV4-1; D: -; J: TRBJ1-4; DNA: TGCGCCAGCACCTATACTTTGTGGAATGAAAAACTGTTTTTT; CDR3: CASTYTLWNEKLFF
size: -; V: TRBV4-2; D: TRBD2; J: TRBJ2-5; DNA: TGTGCCAGCAGCCAAGATCTAGCGGGAAGGGGGGAGACCCAGTACTTC; CDR3: CASSQDLAGRGETQYF
size: -; V: TRBV14; D: TRBD2; J: TRBJ2-3; DNA: TGTGCCAGCAGCCAAGCCCCGGGAGGGGACTGGGATACGCAGTATTTT; CDR3: CASSQAPGGDWDTQYF
size: -; V: TRBV6-5; D: TRBD1; J: TRBJ2-3; DNA: TGTGCCAGCAGTTACGGGGCAGGGGGCCCCCTTGATACGCAGTATTTT; CDR3: CASSYGAGGPLDTQYF
size: few; V: TRBV14; D: -; J: TRBJ2-5; DNA: TGTGCCAGCAGCCACATGGAGACCCAGTACTTC; CDR3: CASSHMETQYF
size: -; V: TRBV3-1; D: TRBD1; J: TRBJ2-3; DNA: TGTGCCAGCAGCCAGATTCCGCCCGGGACAGGGGATACGCAGTATTTT; CDR3: CASSQIPPGTGDTQYF
size: few; V: TRBV29-1; D: TRBD1; J: TRBJ1-2; DNA: TGCAGCGTGTCCTCAGGGGGCGGCGCACTGGGAGGCTACACCTTC; CDR3: CSVSSGGGALGGYTF
size: -; V: TRBV20-1; D: TRBD1; J: TRBJ1-6; DNA: TGCAGTGCTACCCGGGACAGGCAACCGGGGGATTCACCCCTCCACTTT; CDR3: CSATRDRQPGDSPLHF
size: few; V: TRBV20-1; D: TRBD1; J: TRBJ2-3; DNA: TGCAGTGCACGGACAGGGGCCCTCACAGATACGCAGTATTTT; CDR3: CSARTGALTDTQYF
size: -; V: TRBV9; D: -; J: TRBJ2-2; DNA: TGTGCCAGCAGCGTAACCCCCCCGAATTCGGCGGCCGGGGAGCTGTTTTTT; CDR3: CASSVTPPNSAAGELFF
size: -; V: TRBV7-2; D: -; J: TRBJ1-4; DNA: TGTGCCAGCAGCTTAGCCAGCTTTAATGAAAAACTGTTTTTT; CDR3: CASSLASFNEKLFF
size: -; V: TRBV9; D: TRBD1; J: TRBJ2-7; DNA: TGTGCCAGCAGCGCCGGGGGACAGGGGGTCGACTACGAGCAGTACTTC; CDR3: CASSAGGQGVDYEQYF
size: -; V: TRBV20-1; D: -; J: TRBJ2-5; DNA: TGCAGTGCTGGACGTGGGGCAGCGATTCAAGAGACCCAGTACTTC; CDR3: CSAGRGAAIQETQYF
size: -; V: TRBV7-2; D: -; J: TRBJ2-1; DNA: TGTGCCAGCAGCTTCGAGTTTTACAATGAGCAGTTCTTC; CDR3: CASSFEFYNEQFF
size: -; V: TRBV7-9; D: TRBD1; J: TRBJ1-1; DNA: TGTGCCAGCAGCTTGGGACAGGGATCTAGCACTGAAGCTTTCTTT; CDR3: CASSLGQGSSTEAFF
size: -; V: TRBV30; D: TRBD2; J: TRBJ2-1; DNA: TGTGCCTGGAGTGTACGAATGGGACTAGCGGGAGTAAATGAGCAGTTCTTC; CDR3: CAWSVRMGLAGVNEQFF
size: -; V: TRBV18; D: TRBD1; J: TRBJ1-2; DNA: TGTGCCAGCTCACCAGCGGACAGGGATGGCTACACCTTC; CDR3: CASSPADRDGYTF
size: -; V: TRBV5-1; D: TRBD2; J: TRBJ2-3; DNA: TGCGCCAGCCGGACTAGCGGGGGCCGAGATACGCAGTATTTT; CDR3: CASRTSGGRDTQYF
size: -; V: TRBV15; D: -; J: TRBJ2-1; DNA: TGTGCCACCAGCAGAAATGGGAACTTCAATGAGCAGTTCTTC; CDR3: CATSRNGNFNEQFF
size: -; V: TRBV5-1; D: TRBD2; J: TRBJ2-3; DNA: TGCGCCAGCAGCTTGGCCCCCTCGTCTAGCGGGAGATCAGATACGCAGTATTTT; CDR3: CASSLAPSSSGRSDTQYF
size: -; V: TRBV10-3; D: -; J: TRBJ2-2; DNA: TGTGCCATCAGTGAGTCGATAGGGGCGGCCACCGGGGAGCTGTTTTTT; CDR3: CAISESIGAATGELFF
size: -; V: TRBV7-9; D: -; J: TRBJ1-2; DNA: TGTGCCAGCAGCTTAGCCAGGGACATCGCTGGCTACACCTTC; CDR3: CASSLARDIAGYTF
size: -; V: TRBV5-1; D: -; J: TRBJ1-1; DNA: TGCGCCAGCAGCTTGGACGGGGTAGGGAACACAGAAGCTTTCTTT; CDR3: CASSLDGVGNTEAFF
size: -; V: TRBV28; D: -; J: TRBJ1-1; DNA: TGTGCCAGCAGTTTCACCAGGGCCGCTGAAGCTTTCTTT; CDR3: CASSFTRAAEAFF
size: -; V: TRBV28; D: TRBD1; J: TRBJ2-6; DNA: TGTGCCAGCACCCTGTGTGGGACAGCTGGGGCCAACGTCCTGACTTTC; CDR3: CASTLCGTAGANVLTF
size: few; V: TRBV27; D: TRBD2; J: TRBJ2-3; DNA: TGTGCCAGCAGTCCTGGGACGGCGGGGGTTACGCAGTATTTT; CDR3: CASSPGTAGVTQYF
size: -; V: TRBV20-1; D: TRBD2; J: TRBJ2-5; DNA: TGCAGTGCTAGATCGGGTCTAGCGGGGCTACAAGAGACCCAGTACTTC; CDR3: CSARSGLAGLQETQYF
size: -; V: TRBV11-2; D: -; J: TRBJ2-7; DNA: TGTGCCAGCAGCTTTCAGGGGCTGAACTACGAGCAGTACTTC; CDR3: CASSFQGLNYEQYF
size: -; V: TRBV27; D: TRBD1; J: TRBJ2-7; DNA: TGTGCCAGCAGTTTACTGATGACAGGGGATAACGAGCAGTACTTC; CDR3: CASSLLMTGDNEQYF
size: -; V: TRBV6-6; D: -; J: TRBJ1-4; DNA: TGTGCCAGCAGTTACAGGACGGAACTAAATGAAAAACTGTTTTTT; CDR3: CASSYRTELNEKLFF
size: few; V: TRBV2; D: -; J: TRBJ2-7; DNA: TGTGCCAGCAGTGTGTGGGGGAGCGAGCAGTACTTC; CDR3: CASSVWGSEQYF
size: -; V: TRBV12-3/TRBV12-4; D: -; J: TRBJ1-6; DNA: TGTGCCAGCAGCTTAGTCCTGACTGGGATTGGTTCACCCCTCCACTTT; CDR3: CASSLVLTGIGSPLHF
size: -; V: TRBV29-1; D: -; J: TRBJ2-1; DNA: TGCAGCGTTGAGCCAGGAAGACCCTACAATGAGCAGTTCTTC; CDR3: CSVEPGRPYNEQFF
size: -; V: TRBV5-5; D: TRBD1; J: TRBJ1-1; DNA: TGTGCCAGCAGCTTGGCAGGGGGGAATGAAGCTTTCTTT; CDR3: CASSLAGGNEAFF
size: -; V: TRBV7-2; D: -; J: TRBJ2-1; DNA: TGTGCCAGCAGCCTGAGCCCGACCCGGGATGAGCAGTTCTTC; CDR3: CASSLSPTRDEQFF
size: -; V: TRBV20-1; D: TRBD2; J: TRBJ2-7; DNA: TGCAGTGCCGTGGACCGGCGGGGGGGCATCGACGAGCAGTACTTC; CDR3: CSAVDRRGGIDEQYF
size: -; V: TRBV20-1; D: TRBD2; J: TRBJ2-1; DNA: TGCAGTGCCAGAGGGGCTAGCGGGAGGGTCAATGAGCAGTTCTTC; CDR3: CSARGASGRVNEQFF
size: -; V: TRBV6-1; D: -; J: TRBJ1-2; DNA: TGTGCCAGCAGTCTACAGGTCTATGGCTACACCTTC; CDR3: CASSLQVYGYTF
size: -; V: TRBV6-4; D: -; J: TRBJ1-1; DNA: TGTGCCAGCAGGGCACAGGGAGGGGTAGGCACTGAAGCTTTCTTT; CDR3: CASRAQGGVGTEAFF
size: few; V: TRBV12-3/TRBV12-4; D: -; J: TRBJ1-5; DNA: TGTGCCAGCAGTCCCGGCCCGGGCGGCAATCAGCCCCAGCATTTT; CDR3: CASSPGPGGNQPQHF
size: few; V: TRBV6-5; D: -; J: TRBJ2-5; DNA: TGTGCCAGCAGGTCCAGGGCGCAGGAGACCCAGTACTTC; CDR3: CASRSRAQETQYF
size: once; V: TRBV4-1; D: -; J: TRBJ2-7; DNA: TGCGCCAGCAGCCTCGCTTGGGACGGTGGGTACGAGCAGTACTTC; CDR3: CASSLAWDGGYEQYF
size: -; V: TRBV4-3; D: -; J: TRBJ1-2; DNA: TGCGCCAGCAGCCAAGTTTTTGAGGTCGACTATGGCTACACCTTC; CDR3: CASSQVFEVDYGYTF
size: -; V: TRBV4-1; D: -; J: TRBJ2-5; DNA: TGCGCCAGCAGCCAAGCCCCAGGGGATTTGGAGACCCAGTACTTC; CDR3: CASSQAPGDLETQYF
size: -; V: TRBV5-1; D: -; J: TRBJ1-1; DNA: TGCGCCAGCAGCTTGAGTCAGGGGATGGACACTGAAGCTTTCTTT; CDR3: CASSLSQGMDTEAFF
size: -; V: TRBV11-2; D: -; J: TRBJ1-4; DNA: TGTGCCAGCAGCTTAGGCCCCGGGACGACTAATGAAAAACTGTTTTTT; CDR3: CASSLGPGTTNEKLFF
size: -; V: TRBV12-3/TRBV12-4; D: TRBD1; J: TRBJ2-7; DNA: TGTGCCAGCAGCCAACAGGGGGTCGAGCAGTACTTC; CDR3: CASSQQGVEQYF
size: few; V: TRBV7-2; D: -; J: TRBJ2-3; DNA: TGTGCCAGCGCATTTTCCCCTGGGGGCGGAGATACGCAGTATTTT; CDR3: CASAFSPGGGDTQYF
size: -; V: TRBV3-1; D: -; J: TRBJ2-7; DNA: TGTGCCAGCAGCCAAGTTGTTATGTACGAGCAGTACTTC; CDR3: CASSQVVMYEQYF
size: -; V: TRBV9; D: -; J: TRBJ1-2; DNA: TGTGCCAGCAGCATCGATGGGGGCGCCAACTATGGCTACACCTTC; CDR3: CASSIDGGANYGYTF